This T cell receptor beta chain stems from a study of vaccination and CD4 T cells after COVID-19. Described treatment: roughly 10-day PBMC culture with coronavirus spike peptide pools or control peptides (ViraFEST assay). These CD4+ T cells came from an unexposed donor, sampled before the COVID-19 pandemic (2011-2018). With the Oncomine TCR Beta short-read assay, DNA from cultured CD4+ T cells was sequenced. One entry per CDR3 protein results from TCRdb running MiXCR on the PCR reads. This sample has roughly 6,100 distinct CDR3 sequences, with around half found just once. CDR1 LNHDA and CDR2 SQIVND come from the germline V gene (reference sequence). V dropped 7 bases and J dropped 1; count of bases not matched to a gene: 3. This CDR3 is 13 amino acids long. With regard to this clonotype: Its antigen is not known.

The V call is TRBV19, the J call TRBJ2-5; TRBD2 matches 7 bases. The sequence derives from a human donor in good health. Material for sequencing was CD4+ T cells from blood, cultured in vitro. The CDR3 bases are TGTGCCAGTATGCCTAGCGGCCAAGAGACCCAGTACTTC. As protein: CASMPSGQETQYF.